The text below deals with one T cell receptor (beta chain). Antigen unknown. This entry belongs to a study of T cell clonotyping in hematopoietic cell transplantation. General study results and limits: CD4 and CD8 repertoire contributions could not be separated without sorting. Recipient TCR diversity dropped after transplant; expanded clonotypes rose from day 30 to 180.

Assay: immunoSEQ multiplex PCR; the TCRdb copy retains only in-frame clones and omits some. The sample lists approximately 44,000 clones; 90% to 95% were seen once. Between the trimmed V and J ends, which lost 3 bases and 7 bases, there was a span of 7 bases. From germline, CDR1 is SEHNR and CDR2 FQNEAQ (reference sequence). The CDR3 sequence is 12 residues long. This TCR derives from a woman aged 45-59 years in good health. Some clones in this sample may be carry-over from other donors' samples. The specimen was peripheral blood mononuclear cells. The J gene is TRBJ1-5, the V gene TRBV7-9; D is unresolved. The CDR3 DNA follows: TGTGCCAGCAGCTTCCGAGAGCAGCCCCAGCATTTT. Its protein is CASSFREQPQHF.